The rows below give T cell receptor beta chains drawn from one sample of a study of T cell repertoires in cytomegalovirus infection. MiXCR, run by TCRdb on the reads, gives a single entry per CDR3 protein. The sample consists of fewer than 900,000 distinct CDR3 sequences, 25% to 30% of them appearing once. Their antigens remain unidentified. The sequencing used cultured CD8+ T cells from PBMCs, collected from culture after CMV antigen stimulation. The receptors were gathered from a human donor in good health (CMV status not recorded). Some clones in this sample may be carry-over from other donors' samples. The CDR3 runs from the conserved cysteine through the conserved F or W. D genes are given only for firm matches. A clone size is listed for some rows: how often the clone was seen (once, few, many), or a class if it is expanded.

J: TRBJ1-2; size: few; D: TRBD1; V: TRBV3-1; DNA: TGTGCCAGCAGCCAAGAGACAGGGACGAACTATGGCTACACCTTC; CDR3: CASSQETGTNYGYTF
J: TRBJ2-5; size: many; D: TRBD2; V: TRBV7-2; DNA: TGTGCCAGCAGCCCGGAGAGGCGGGGGGGCCCCGAGACCCAGTACTTC; CDR3: CASSPERRGGPETQYF
J: TRBJ1-4; size: few; D: -; V: TRBV5-1; DNA: TGCGCCAGCAGCGGTGGTGGGGAATTTTGGGAAAAACTGTTTTTT; CDR3: CASSGGGEFWEKLFF
J: TRBJ2-1; size: many; D: TRBD2; V: TRBV7-6; DNA: TGTGCCAGCAGCCCCCTACTAACTAGCGGGGGCCGTTCCTACAATGAGCAGTTCTTC; CDR3: CASSPLLTSGGRSYNEQFF
J: TRBJ1-4; size: few; D: -; V: TRBV9; DNA: TGTGCCAGCAGCGTAAAGGGAGATGCGGGGCAGGGAGGGGAAAAACTGTTTTTT; CDR3: CASSVKGDAGQGGEKLFF
J: TRBJ1-5; size: few; D: TRBD1; V: TRBV27; DNA: TGTGCCAGCAGTGCTGGACAGGGGGTCCTCCCCCAGCATTTT; CDR3: CASSAGQGVLPQHF
J: TRBJ2-7; size: -; D: TRBD1; V: TRBV19; DNA: TGTGCCAGTAGTGCCGGGACAGACCCCTCCTACGAGCAGTACTTC; CDR3: CASSAGTDPSYEQYF
J: TRBJ2-5; size: few; D: TRBD1; V: TRBV7-9; DNA: TGTGCCAGCAGCCGGACAGGGGGGAACCAAGAGACCCAGTACTTC; CDR3: CASSRTGGNQETQYF
J: TRBJ2-6; size: few; D: -; V: TRBV19; DNA: TGTGCCAGTAGTATATCAGGGTCTGGGGCCAACGTCCTGACTTTC; CDR3: CASSISGSGANVLTF
J: TRBJ2-2; size: many; D: -; V: TRBV4-1; DNA: TGTGCCAGCAGCCCTTACACCGGGGAGCTGTTTTTT; CDR3: CASSPYTGELFF
J: TRBJ1-5; size: -; D: TRBD1; V: TRBV27; DNA: TGTGCCAGCAGTCACAGGGGCCTACATCAGCCCCAGCATTTT; CDR3: CASSHRGLHQPQHF
J: TRBJ2-1; size: once; D: -; V: TRBV6-2/TRBV6-3; DNA: TGTGCCAGCAGTTACTCCCCCGACAGTCCTATTTTCTTC; CDR3: CASSYSPDSPIFF
J: TRBJ2-1; size: few; D: -; V: TRBV5-1; DNA: TGCGCCAGCAGCCTGGGGTCAGGCGGTACCTACTCCTACAATGAGCAGTTCTTC; CDR3: CASSLGSGGTYSYNEQFF
J: TRBJ2-4; size: -; D: -; V: TRBV2; DNA: TGTGCCAGCACAGTCGAAGAAAACATTCAGTACTTC; CDR3: CASTVEENIQYF
J: TRBJ2-2; size: -; D: -; V: TRBV20-1; DNA: TGCAGTGCTAGAGATATGGCGGGGAGGCCCGGGGAGCTGTTTTTT; CDR3: CSARDMAGRPGELFF
J: TRBJ2-1; size: few; D: TRBD2; V: TRBV7-3; DNA: TGTGCCAGCAGCCTAAAGGGGACTAGCGAGAATGAGCAGTTCTTC; CDR3: CASSLKGTSENEQFF
J: TRBJ1-2; size: -; D: -; V: TRBV7-9; DNA: TGTGCCAAAAATTCGGGACAACCACCTAACTATGGCTACACCTTC; CDR3: CAKNSGQPPNYGYTF
J: TRBJ1-1; size: -; D: -; V: TRBV5-1; DNA: TGCGCCAGCAGCTCAGCGGGGTGGAACACTGAAGCTTTCTTT; CDR3: CASSSAGWNTEAFF
J: TRBJ1-3; size: -; D: -; V: TRBV6-1; DNA: TGTGCCAGCAGTCCTCTATCACCCTCTGGAAACACCATATATTTT; CDR3: CASSPLSPSGNTIYF
J: TRBJ2-1; size: -; D: TRBD1; V: TRBV27; DNA: TGTGCCAGCAGTCGGGACAGGGCCTTCTTC; CDR3: CASSRDRAFF
J: TRBJ1-6; size: many; D: -; V: TRBV7-6; DNA: TGTGCCAGCAGCTACTCACCGGGGGACAATTCACCCCTCCACTTT; CDR3: CASSYSPGDNSPLHF
J: TRBJ1-1; size: -; D: -; V: TRBV14; DNA: TGTGCCAGCAGCCCAGTCAATCGGGGTGAAGCTTTCTTT; CDR3: CASSPVNRGEAFF
J: TRBJ2-1; size: many; D: TRBD1; V: TRBV7-8; DNA: TGTGCCAGCAGCTTTGGACAGGGGTTACTCAATGAGCAGTTCTTC; CDR3: CASSFGQGLLNEQFF